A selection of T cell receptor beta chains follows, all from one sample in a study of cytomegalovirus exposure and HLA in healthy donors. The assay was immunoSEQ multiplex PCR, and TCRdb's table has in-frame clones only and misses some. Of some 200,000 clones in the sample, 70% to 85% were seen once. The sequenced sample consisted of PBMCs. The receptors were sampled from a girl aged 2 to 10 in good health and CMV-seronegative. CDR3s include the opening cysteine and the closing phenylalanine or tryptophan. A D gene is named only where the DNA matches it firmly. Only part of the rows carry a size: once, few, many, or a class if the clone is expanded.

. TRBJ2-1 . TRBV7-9 CASSFPTGRNEQFF TGTGCCAGCAGCTTCCCGACAGGGAGGAATGAGCAGTTCTTC
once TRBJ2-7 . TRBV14 CASSVAGAYEQYF TGTGCCAGCAGTGTAGCCGGGGCCTACGAGCAGTACTTC
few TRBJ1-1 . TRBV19 CASSIVPPQGIGAFF TGTGCCAGTAGTATAGTTCCCCCACAGGGTATAGGAGCTTTCTTT
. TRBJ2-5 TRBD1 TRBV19 CASSIEVGRGRQETQYF TGTGCCAGTAGTATAGAAGTTGGCAGGGGGCGGCAAGAGACCCAGTACTTC
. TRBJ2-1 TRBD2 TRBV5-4 CASSSPTSGSYNEQFF TGTGCCAGCAGCTCGCCGACTAGCGGGAGCTACAATGAGCAGTTCTTC
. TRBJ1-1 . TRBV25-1 CASSEYNLNTEAFF TGTGCCAGCAGTGAATATAATTTAAACACTGAAGCTTTCTTT
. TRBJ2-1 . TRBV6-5 CASSYYLGLATNEQFF TGTGCCAGCAGTTACTACTTAGGGCTAGCGACCAATGAGCAGTTCTTC
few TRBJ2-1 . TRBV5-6 CASSHPEGWNEQFF TGTGCCAGCAGCCACCCCGAGGGATGGAATGAGCAGTTCTTC
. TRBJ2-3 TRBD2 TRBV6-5 CASRRLAGGTDTQYF TGTGCCAGCAGGCGACTAGCGGGGGGCACAGATACGCAGTATTTT
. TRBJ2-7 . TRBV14 CASSQAAGVEQYF TGTGCCAGCAGCCAGGCCGCAGGGGTAGAGCAGTACTTC
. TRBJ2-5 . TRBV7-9 CASSSSRSWETQYF TGTGCCAGCAGTTCTAGTCGGTCGTGGGAGACCCAGTACTTC
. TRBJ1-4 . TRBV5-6 CASSGGVATNEKLFF TGTGCCAGCAGCGGCGGGGTAGCCACTAATGAAAAACTGTTTTTT
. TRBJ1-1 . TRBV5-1 CASRWTVNTEAFF TGCGCCAGCAGGTGGACAGTGAACACTGAAGCTTTCTTT
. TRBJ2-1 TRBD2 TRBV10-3 CAISTTSGRIHEQFF TGTGCCATCAGTACGACTAGCGGGAGAATCCATGAGCAGTTCTTC
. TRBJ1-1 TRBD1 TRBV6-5 CASSRIQGFSTEAFF TGTGCCAGCAGCCGCATACAGGGGTTCTCCACTGAAGCTTTCTTT
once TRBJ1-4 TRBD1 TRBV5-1 CASSLAGGPNEKLFF TGCGCCAGCAGCTTGGCAGGGGGCCCTAATGAAAAACTGTTTTTT
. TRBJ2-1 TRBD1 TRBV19 CARHWTDRVVHNEQFF TGTGCCAGACACTGGACGGACAGGGTGGTCCACAATGAGCAGTTCTTC
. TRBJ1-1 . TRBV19 CASSTLTGNTEAFF TGTGCCAGTAGTACTTTAACAGGGAACACTGAAGCTTTCTTT
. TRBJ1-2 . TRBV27 CASSPRAASNYGYTF TGTGCCAGCAGTCCTCGAGCGGCCTCTAACTATGGCTACACCTTC
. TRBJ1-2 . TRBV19 CASSLQVLYGYTF TGTGCCAGTAGTTTACAGGTTCTCTATGGCTACACCTTC
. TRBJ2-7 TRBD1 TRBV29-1 CSVLPKGWTGGVYEQYF TGCAGCGTTCTGCCCAAGGGTTGGACAGGGGGGGTCTACGAGCAGTACTTC
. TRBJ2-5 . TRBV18 CASSRSPETQYF TGTGCCAGCTCACGGAGCCCAGAGACCCAGTACTTC
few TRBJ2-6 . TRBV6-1 CASTRQDSGANVLTF TGTGCCAGCACCAGACAGGACTCTGGGGCCAACGTCCTGACTTTC
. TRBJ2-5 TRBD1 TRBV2 CASSWDRGPQETQYF TGTGCCAGCAGCTGGGACAGGGGCCCCCAAGAGACCCAGTACTTC
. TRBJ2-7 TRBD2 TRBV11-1 CASSRRGRSYEQYF TGTGCCAGCAGCCGGCGGGGGAGGTCCTACGAGCAGTACTTC
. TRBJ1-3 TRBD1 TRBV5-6 CASSLGTGGNTIYF TGTGCCAGCAGCCTTGGGACAGGTGGAAACACCATATATTTT
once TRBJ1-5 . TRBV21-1 CASSQGEWGNQPQHF TGTGCCAGCAGCCAAGGGGAGTGGGGTAATCAGCCCCAGCATTTT
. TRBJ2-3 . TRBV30 CAGHPSARTDTQYF TGTGCGGGGCATCCCAGCGCCCGCACAGATACGCAGTATTTT
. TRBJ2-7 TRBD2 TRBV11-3 CASSLGSGSSYEQYF TGTGCCAGCAGCTTAGGTAGCGGGAGTTCCTACGAGCAGTACTTC
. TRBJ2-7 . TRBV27 CASSFAQNYEQYF TGTGCCAGCAGTTTTGCACAGAACTACGAGCAGTACTTC
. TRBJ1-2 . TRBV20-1 CSATTANGYTF TGCAGTGCTACGACAGCTAATGGCTACACCTTC
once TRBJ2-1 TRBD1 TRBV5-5 CASSLSTGEYEQFF TGTGCCAGCAGCTTGAGTACAGGGGAGTATGAGCAGTTCTTC
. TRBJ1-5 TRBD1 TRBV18 CASSPPGTGDKPQHF TGTGCCAGCTCACCCCCCGGGACAGGAGACAAGCCCCAGCATTTT
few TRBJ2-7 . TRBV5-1 CASSRVGAYEQYF TGCGCCAGCAGCCGTGTGGGAGCCTACGAGCAGTACTTC
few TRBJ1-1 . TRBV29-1 CSYLRVGGTEAFF TGCAGCTACTTGAGGGTAGGCGGCACTGAAGCTTTCTTT
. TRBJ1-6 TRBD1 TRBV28 CASREGQGTPLHF TGTGCCAGCAGGGAAGGACAGGGAACACCCCTCCACTTT
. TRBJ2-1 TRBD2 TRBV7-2 CASSWRGGQNYEQFF TGTGCCAGCAGCTGGCGGGGGGGCCAGAATTATGAGCAGTTCTTC
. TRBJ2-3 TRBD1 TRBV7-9 CSSSLVQGARTDTQYF TGTTCCAGCAGCTTAGTGCAGGGGGCGAGGACAGATACGCAGTATTTT
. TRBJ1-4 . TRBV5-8 CASSSDWPGEKLFF TGTGCCAGCAGCTCCGACTGGCCCGGGGAAAAACTGTTTTTT
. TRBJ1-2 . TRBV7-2 CASSSLGEQGSYGYTF TGTGCCAGCAGCTCCTTAGGTGAACAGGGCTCCTATGGCTACACCTTC
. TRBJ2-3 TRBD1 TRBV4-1 CASSQEPQGADTQYF TGCGCCAGCAGCCAAGAGCCACAGGGGGCAGATACGCAGTATTTT
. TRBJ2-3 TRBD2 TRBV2 CASNSLAGNKNTQYF TGTGCCAGCAATAGTTTAGCGGGGAACAAAAATACGCAGTATTTT
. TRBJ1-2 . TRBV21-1 CASSTQDSTYGYTF TGTGCCAGCAGCACCCAAGACAGTACCTATGGCTACACCTTC
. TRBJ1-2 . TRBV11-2 CASSLEGRGYTF TGTGCCAGCAGCTTAGAGGGCCGTGGCTACACCTTC
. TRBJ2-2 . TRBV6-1 CASSDNWQSNTGELFF TGTGCCAGCAGTGACAATTGGCAGTCCAACACCGGGGAGCTGTTTTTT
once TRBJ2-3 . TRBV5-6 CASSPGTDTQYF TGTGCCAGCAGCCCGGGCACAGATACGCAGTATTTT
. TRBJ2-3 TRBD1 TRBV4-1 CASSQRTGTGTGDTQYF TGCGCCAGCAGCCAAAGAACAGGGACAGGGACGGGAGATACGCAGTATTTT
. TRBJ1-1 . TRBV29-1 CSVRGMNTEAFF TGCAGCGTTCGGGGGATGAACACTGAAGCTTTCTTT
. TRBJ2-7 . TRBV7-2 CASSLGGPSEQYF TGTGCCAGCAGCCTGGGGGGGCCTAGCGAGCAGTACTTC
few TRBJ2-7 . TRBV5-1 CASSPGGWGINEQYF TGCGCCAGCAGCCCCGGGGGTTGGGGAATAAACGAGCAGTACTTC
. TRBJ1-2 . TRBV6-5 CASSYGGPGGYTF TGTGCCAGCAGTTATGGCGGGCCGGGTGGCTACACCTTC
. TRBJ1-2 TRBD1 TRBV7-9 CASSFSTGAYGYTF TGTGCCAGCAGCTTTTCGACAGGGGCCTATGGCTACACCTTC
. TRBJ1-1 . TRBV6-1 CASSGKNRVRAF TGTGCCAGCAGCGGCAAAAACAGGGTCCGTGCCTTT
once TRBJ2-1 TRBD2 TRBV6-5 CASSSGGAYNEQFF TGTGCCAGCTCCTCGGGGGGGGCCTACAATGAGCAGTTCTTC
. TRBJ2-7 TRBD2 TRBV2 CASSRTRENEQYF TGTGCCAGCAGCAGGACTAGGGAAAACGAGCAGTACTTC
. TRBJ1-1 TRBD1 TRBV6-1 CASSSRGPETEAFF TGTGCCAGCAGCTCGAGGGGGCCCGAGACTGAAGCTTTCTTT
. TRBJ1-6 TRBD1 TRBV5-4 CASSRQGITTYNSPLHF TGTGCCAGCAGCCGACAGGGAATCACCACCTATAATTCACCCCTCCACTTT
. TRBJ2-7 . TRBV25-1 CASSASAGLYEQYF TGTGCCAGCAGTGCTTCGGCGGGATTGTACGAGCAGTACTTC
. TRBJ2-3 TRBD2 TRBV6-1 CASSPVWGGEDTQYF TGTGCCAGCAGCCCGGTTTGGGGGGGGGAGGATACGCAGTATTTT